This T cell receptor (beta chain) comes out of a study of cytomegalovirus exposure and HLA in healthy donors. Remarks on this clone: Its antigen remains unidentified.

Study-level points and caveats: Links to common viral pathogens appeared, in a later analysis, for several of the most significant clusters.

CDR1 is SGHAT and CDR2 is FQNNGV in the germline V gene. The CDR3 is 16 residues long. The V segment lost 4 bases and the J segment 0 bases; nucleotides outside the gene matches: 2. Both 60 Vbeta primers and 13 Jbeta primers went into the PCR. Clones were read by immunoSEQ multiplex PCR, and TCRdb kept only the in-frame ones, dropping some. The table records more than 85,000 clones, around three quarters of them present only once. The receptor was derived from a female donor in good health and CMV-seropositive. The rearrangement uses TRBV11-2 and TRBJ2-3; 12 bases are a match to TRBD2. The sample taken for sequencing was PBMCs. Here the CDR3 reads CASSSGLAGSTDTQYF. The CDR3 DNA follows: TGTGCCAGCAGCTCAGGACTAGCGGGGAGCACAGATACGCAGTATTTT.